The rows below give T cell receptor beta chains drawn from one sample of a study of shared clonotypes between healthy human individuals. Sequencing used immunoSEQ multiplex PCR; TCRdb keeps in-frame clones, though not all of them. The table lists roughly 1,800,000 clones, approximately 94% of them singletons. The sequenced material came from naive CD8+ T cells sorted from blood. All receptors derive from a man younger than 30 in good health. The CDR3 runs from the conserved cysteine through the conserved F or W. D genes are given only for firm matches. Clone size is shown for a subset of rows, as once, few, many or a class of expanded clone.

D: TRBD1
J: TRBJ1-2
V: TRBV15
size: .
DNA: TGTGCCACCAGCAGAGATAAGGGGCAGGGGGACCGTGGCTACACCTTC
CDR3: CATSRDKGQGDRGYTF

D: .
J: TRBJ2-2
V: TRBV13
size: .
DNA: TGTGCCAGCAGCTTAGATGCGGGATATAACACCGGGGAGCTGTTTTTT
CDR3: CASSLDAGYNTGELFF

D: .
J: TRBJ1-5
V: TRBV25-1
size: .
DNA: TGTGCCAGCAGTGAATGGGAGGAGGGGCAGCCCCAGCATTTT
CDR3: CASSEWEEGQPQHF

D: TRBD1
J: TRBJ2-7
V: TRBV6-6
size: .
DNA: TGTGCCAGCAGTCCCCGGGACAGCTCCTACGAGCAGTACTTC
CDR3: CASSPRDSSYEQYF

D: .
J: TRBJ1-6
V: TRBV7-8
size: .
DNA: TGTGCCAGCAGCTCAACAGGTCCAAATTCACCCCTCCACTTT
CDR3: CASSSTGPNSPLHF

D: .
J: TRBJ2-1
V: TRBV5-1
size: .
DNA: TGCGCCAGCAGCTTGGCCCTAGAAACGGGCAATGAGCAGTTCTTC
CDR3: CASSLALETGNEQFF

D: .
J: TRBJ1-2
V: TRBV6-5
size: .
DNA: TGTGCCAGCACCACCAATCCGACAGGCCCGAGGGGCTACACCTTC
CDR3: CASTTNPTGPRGYTF

D: .
J: TRBJ1-1
V: TRBV9
size: .
DNA: TGTGCCAGCAGCGTATCAGCAAACACTGAAGCTTTCTTT
CDR3: CASSVSANTEAFF

D: TRBD1
J: TRBJ1-2
V: TRBV6-5
size: .
DNA: TGTGCCAGCAGTACGACAGGGGTTTATGGCTACACCTTC
CDR3: CASSTTGVYGYTF

D: .
J: TRBJ2-3
V: TRBV27
size: .
DNA: TGTGCCAGTAGCGGATATAGCACAGATACGCAGTATTTT
CDR3: CASSGYSTDTQYF

D: .
J: TRBJ1-6
V: TRBV6-1
size: .
DNA: TGTGCCAGCAGTGACGGATGGGAGGGAAGTAGGAGCTCCTATAATTCACCCCTCCACTTT
CDR3: CASSDGWEGSRSSYNSPLHF

D: .
J: TRBJ1-4
V: TRBV5-1
size: once
DNA: TGCGCCAGCAAGGCAGGGGCGGATGAAAAACTGTTTTTT
CDR3: CASKAGADEKLFF

D: TRBD1
J: TRBJ2-7
V: TRBV5-4
size: .
DNA: TGTGCCAGCAGCCCTGGACAGGGGATTTTGAGAGAGCAGTACTTC
CDR3: CASSPGQGILREQYF

D: .
J: TRBJ2-3
V: TRBV4-1
size: .
DNA: TGCGCCAGCAGCCAAGGACAAGGGGGTACGCAGTATTTT
CDR3: CASSQGQGGTQYF

D: TRBD2
J: TRBJ2-7
V: TRBV11-2
size: .
DNA: TGTGCCAGCAGCTTAGCGGCGGGGGGAGCCTACGAGCAGTACTTC
CDR3: CASSLAAGGAYEQYF

D: .
J: TRBJ1-1
V: TRBV5-1
size: .
DNA: TGCGCCAGCAGCCGGTGGCCAGACACTGAAGCTTTCTTT
CDR3: CASSRWPDTEAFF

D: .
J: TRBJ1-2
V: TRBV4-1
size: .
DNA: TGCGCCAGCAGCCAAGGGGGGACGGTTGTAGGGCACTACAACTATGGCTACACCTTC
CDR3: CASSQGGTVVGHYNYGYTF

D: TRBD1
J: TRBJ2-7
V: TRBV28
size: .
DNA: TGTGCCAGCAAAGAGACAGGGGCCCACGAGCAGTACTTC
CDR3: CASKETGAHEQYF

D: TRBD1
J: TRBJ1-1
V: TRBV13
size: .
DNA: TGTGCCAGCAGAACAACAGGGGACGAAGAGCACACTGAAGCTTTCTTT
CDR3: CASRTTGDEEHTEAFF

D: TRBD1
J: TRBJ2-7
V: TRBV5-6
size: once
DNA: TGTGCCAGCAGCTTTGGGACAGCCTCCTACGAGCAGTACTTC
CDR3: CASSFGTASYEQYF

D: TRBD1
J: TRBJ1-2
V: TRBV29-1
size: .
DNA: TGCAGCGCCTACCTGGACAGGGAGGGCGGCTACACCTTC
CDR3: CSAYLDREGGYTF

D: .
J: TRBJ2-3
V: TRBV29-1
size: once
DNA: TGCAGCTTCCGACCAAGTTCCTCAGATACGCAGTATTTT
CDR3: CSFRPSSSDTQYF

D: .
J: TRBJ2-3
V: TRBV6-5
size: .
DNA: TGTGCCAGCAGCCTGGCGAGCACAGATACGCAGTATTTT
CDR3: CASSLASTDTQYF

D: .
J: TRBJ1-1
V: TRBV5-6
size: .
DNA: TGTGCCAGCAGCTTGAGGGGAATTGGGAACACTGAAGCTTTCTTT
CDR3: CASSLRGIGNTEAFF

D: .
J: TRBJ2-1
V: TRBV27
size: few
DNA: TGTGCCAGCAGTCAAGCAAATGAGCAGTTCTTC
CDR3: CASSQANEQFF

D: .
J: TRBJ1-1
V: TRBV4-1
size: .
DNA: TGCGCCAGCAGCCAAGAGATCTCCTCGGGAACTGAAGCTTTCTTT
CDR3: CASSQEISSGTEAFF

D: TRBD1
J: TRBJ1-1
V: TRBV27
size: once
DNA: TGTGCCAGCAGTCCAAAGGACAGGTGGAACACTGAAGCTTTCTTT
CDR3: CASSPKDRWNTEAFF

D: .
J: TRBJ1-2
V: TRBV9
size: .
DNA: TGTGCCAGCAGCGACAGGGATGATGGCTACACCTTC
CDR3: CASSDRDDGYTF

D: .
J: TRBJ1-2
V: TRBV30
size: once
DNA: TGTGCCTGGAGTGTGGGGGACGGCTACACCTTC
CDR3: CAWSVGDGYTF

D: .
J: TRBJ2-7
V: TRBV4-3
size: .
DNA: TGCGCCAGCAGCCAAACCGGGACTCTAACCTACGAGCAGTACTTC
CDR3: CASSQTGTLTYEQYF

D: .
J: TRBJ2-7
V: TRBV7-2
size: once
DNA: TGTGCCAGCAGCTTATTACCGTGGACAGGAGCGGGCGAGCAGTACTTC
CDR3: CASSLLPWTGAGEQYF

D: .
J: TRBJ1-5
V: TRBV5-8
size: .
DNA: TGTGCCAGCAGGCCCCCGGCGGATAGCAATCAGCCCCAGCATTTT
CDR3: CASRPPADSNQPQHF

D: .
J: TRBJ2-5
V: TRBV28
size: .
DNA: TGTGCCAGCAGCTCTCCCCCGGACCCTACCGAGACCCAGTACTTC
CDR3: CASSSPPDPTETQYF

D: TRBD1
J: TRBJ2-3
V: TRBV2
size: .
DNA: TGTGCCAGCAGTCCGGGACAGGAGTTAGTCTTGGATTTT
CDR3: CASSPGQELVLDF

D: TRBD1
J: TRBJ2-7
V: TRBV2
size: once
DNA: TGTGCCAGCAACGGAGAGGGTGACAGGGGCTACGAGCAGTACTTC
CDR3: CASNGEGDRGYEQYF

D: .
J: TRBJ2-7
V: TRBV4-1
size: .
DNA: TGCGCCAGCAGCCAAGGGGAGTTGGGGGACGAGCAGTACTTC
CDR3: CASSQGELGDEQYF